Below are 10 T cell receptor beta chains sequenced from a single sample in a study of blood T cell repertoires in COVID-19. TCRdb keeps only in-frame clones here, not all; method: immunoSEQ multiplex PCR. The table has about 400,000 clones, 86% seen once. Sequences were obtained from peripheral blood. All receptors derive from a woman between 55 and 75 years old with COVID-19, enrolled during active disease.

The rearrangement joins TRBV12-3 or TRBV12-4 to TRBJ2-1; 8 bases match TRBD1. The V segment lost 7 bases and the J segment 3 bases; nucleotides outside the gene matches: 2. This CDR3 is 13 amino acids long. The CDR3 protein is CASTGGVYNEQFF. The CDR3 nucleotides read TGTGCCAGCACAGGGGGCGTCTACAATGAGCAGTTCTTC.

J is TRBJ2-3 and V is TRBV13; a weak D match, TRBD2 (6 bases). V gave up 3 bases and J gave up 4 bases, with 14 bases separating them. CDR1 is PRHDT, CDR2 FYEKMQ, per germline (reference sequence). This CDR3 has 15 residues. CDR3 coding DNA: TGTGCCAGCAGCTTTTCCCAAGGGGAGGCAGATACGCAGTATTTT. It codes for CASSFSQGEADTQYF.

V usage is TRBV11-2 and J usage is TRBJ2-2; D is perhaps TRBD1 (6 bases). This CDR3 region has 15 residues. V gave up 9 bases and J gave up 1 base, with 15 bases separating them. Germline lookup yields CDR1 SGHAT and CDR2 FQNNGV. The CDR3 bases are TGTGCCAGGCCGGCCGGGACACAGAACACCGGGGAGCTGTTTTTT. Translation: CARPAGTQNTGELFF.

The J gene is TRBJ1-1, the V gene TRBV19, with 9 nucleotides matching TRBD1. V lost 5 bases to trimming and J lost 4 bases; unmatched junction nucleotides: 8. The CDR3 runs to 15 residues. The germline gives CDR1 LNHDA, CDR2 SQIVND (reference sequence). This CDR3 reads CASSDPGTGSTEAFF. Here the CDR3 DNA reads TGTGCCAGTAGTGACCCCGGGACAGGGAGCACTGAAGCTTTCTTT.

CDR3 region: CASSQEVSGEGETQYF. The CDR3 region has the DNA TGCGCCAGCAGCCAAGAGGTTAGCGGGGAAGGAGAGACCCAGTACTTC. This chain links TRBV4-3 with TRBJ2-5, with TRBD2 matching over 8 bases. The CDR3 runs 16 residues. CDR1 is LGHNA and CDR2 is YSLEER in the germline V gene. J gave up 4 bases and V 0 bases, and 7 bases lay outside the gene matches.

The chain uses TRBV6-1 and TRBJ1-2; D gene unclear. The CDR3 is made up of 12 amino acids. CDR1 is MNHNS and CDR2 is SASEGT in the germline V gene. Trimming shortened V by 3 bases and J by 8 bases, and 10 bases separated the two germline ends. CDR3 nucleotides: TGTGCCAGCAGTGACGGGATAGGAGGCTACACCTTC. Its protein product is CASSDGIGGYTF.

CDR3 bases: TGTGCCAGCAGTCGCAGGGGAACGAGCTCCTACGAGCAGTACTTC. It is translated as CASSRRGTSSYEQYF. The V gene is TRBV5-4, the J gene TRBJ2-7, with D perhaps matching TRBD1 (6 bases). Trimming removed 5 bases from V and 0 bases from J, with 15 bases in between. CDR1 is SGHNT and CDR2 is YYREEE in the germline V gene (reference sequence). The CDR3 has 15 amino acids.

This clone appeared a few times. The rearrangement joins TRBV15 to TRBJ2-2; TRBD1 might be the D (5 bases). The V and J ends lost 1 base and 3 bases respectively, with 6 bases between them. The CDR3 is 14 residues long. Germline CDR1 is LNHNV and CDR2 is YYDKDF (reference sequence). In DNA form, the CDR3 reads TGTGCCACCAGCAGAGGACAGTACACCGGGGAGCTGTTTTTT. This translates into CATSRGQYTGELFF.

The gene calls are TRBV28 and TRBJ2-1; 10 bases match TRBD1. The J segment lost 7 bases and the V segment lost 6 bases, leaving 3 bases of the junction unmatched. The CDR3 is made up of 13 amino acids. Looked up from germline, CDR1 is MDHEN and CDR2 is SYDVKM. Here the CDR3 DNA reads TGTGCCAGCAGACGACAGGGGGCGAATGAGCAGTTCTTC. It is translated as CASRRQGANEQFF.

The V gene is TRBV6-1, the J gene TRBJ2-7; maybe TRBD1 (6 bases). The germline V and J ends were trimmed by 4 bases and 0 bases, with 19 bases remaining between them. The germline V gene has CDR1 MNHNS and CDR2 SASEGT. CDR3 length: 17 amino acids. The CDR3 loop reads CASSVGQFDLPSYEQYF. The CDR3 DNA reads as TGTGCCAGCAGTGTTGGACAGTTCGACCTTCCCTCCTACGAGCAGTACTTC.